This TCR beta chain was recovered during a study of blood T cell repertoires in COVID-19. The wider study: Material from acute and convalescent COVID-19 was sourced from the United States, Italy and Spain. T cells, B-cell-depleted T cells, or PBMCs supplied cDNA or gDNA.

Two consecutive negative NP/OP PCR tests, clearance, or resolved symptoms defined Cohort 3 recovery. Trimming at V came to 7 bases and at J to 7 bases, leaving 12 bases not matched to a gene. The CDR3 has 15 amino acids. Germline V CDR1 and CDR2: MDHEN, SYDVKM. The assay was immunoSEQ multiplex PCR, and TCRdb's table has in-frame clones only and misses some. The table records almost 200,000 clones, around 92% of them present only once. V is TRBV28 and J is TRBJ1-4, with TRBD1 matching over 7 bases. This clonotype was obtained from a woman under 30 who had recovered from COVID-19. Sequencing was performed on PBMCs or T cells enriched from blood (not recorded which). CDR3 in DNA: TGTGCCAGCATTCCTACAGGGGCGGTTGGTGAAAAACTGTTTTTT. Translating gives CASIPTGAVGEKLFF.